Below, one T cell receptor beta chain is given with its context. Original handling: Using reference gene primer amplification, nucleated cell counts were estimated. TCRdb's table, derived via immunoSEQ multiplex PCR, lists solely in-frame clones and lacks some. The V and J calls and clone size are taken from that table; D and trimming were inferred from the DNA. The sample carries 310,000 or so clones, 86% recorded once. Trimming stripped 0 bases from V and 0 bases from J, with 6 bases between. From germline, CDR1 is SGHNT and CDR2 YYREEE (reference sequence). The CDR3 length is 14 residues. This sample stems from a study of blood T cell repertoires in COVID-19. Overall study: Both acute and convalescent COVID-19 samples were obtained from the United States, Italy and Spain.

This clonotype was sampled from a young woman who had recovered from COVID-19. The source material was peripheral blood. The chain carries TRBV5-4 and TRBJ1-1; D uncertain. The CDR3 sequence is CASSLGLMNTEAFF. CDR3 bases: TGTGCCAGCAGCTTGGGACTAATGAACACTGAAGCTTTCTTT.